This T cell receptor (beta chain) was identified in a study of cytomegalovirus exposure and HLA in healthy donors. Overall study results and limits: The later analysis indicated that the majority of CMV-associated TCR beta chains appeared HLA-restricted. In an earlier analysis, productive rearrangement rates for most beta V segments clustered near 87% or 30%. The study assumed roughly uniform donor sequencing depth for presence/absence analyses.

A word on this clone: Its antigen is undetermined.

The primer mix had 60 Vbeta and 13 Jbeta primers. The data were produced by immunoSEQ multiplex PCR, yet TCRdb's version contains in-frame clones alone and is incomplete. Its listing shows approximately 140,000 clones. The V gene end was trimmed by 11 bases and the J gene end by 5 bases; junction bases not matched to a gene: 18. The CDR3 is 17 residues long. Looked up from germline, CDR1 is SNHLY and CDR2 is FYNNEI. The receptor was derived from a man in his forties or fifties in good health and CMV-seronegative. The chain carries TRBV2 and TRBJ1-6, with 7 bases that match TRBD1. Sequenced: PBMCs. CDR3 DNA: TGTGCCGTTCCGGGACAGAGGGAAGGGCTCGATAATTCACCCCTCCACTTT. Translated: CAVPGQREGLDNSPLHF.